The present T cell receptor beta chain was sequenced within a study of early T cells in non-severe SARS-CoV-2 infection. On the study more broadly: Sequencing input comprised bulk RNA from unsorted whole blood; chain pairing was not available.

Attachment of unique molecular identifiers was made to individual cDNA molecules. Each CDR3 protein gets one entry after TCRdb re-called the 5' RACE reads with MiXCR. The table has 40,000 to 55,000 distinct CDR3 sequences, under 9.5% seen once. Ten or more counts support this clonotype. Its antigen is currently unknown. Whole-study results and caveats: VDJdb matching skewed toward anti-spike CD8 responses, missing private and CD4 specificities.

The V and J ends lost 1 base and 6 bases respectively, with 11 bases between them. The germline V gene encodes CDR1 SNHLY and CDR2 FYNNEI. The CDR3 has 14 residues. The gene calls are TRBV2 and TRBJ2-3; D gene unclear. The sequence was obtained from an adult who was a healthcare worker with PCR-confirmed SARS-CoV-2 infection or an uninfected control (not recorded which). The sequenced sample was whole blood. The CDR3 DNA reads TGTGCCAGCAGTGAAGTTTTGGTGGAGGATACGCAGTATTTT. It specifies CASSEVLVEDTQYF. Drawing the rest from reference TRBV2 and TRBJ2-3, the complete variable domain is EPEVTQTPSHQVTQMGQEVILRCVPISNHLYFYWYRQILGQKVEFLVSFYNNEISEKSEIFDDQFSVERPDGSNFTLKIRSTKLEDSAMYFCASSEVLVEDTQYFGPGTRLTVL.